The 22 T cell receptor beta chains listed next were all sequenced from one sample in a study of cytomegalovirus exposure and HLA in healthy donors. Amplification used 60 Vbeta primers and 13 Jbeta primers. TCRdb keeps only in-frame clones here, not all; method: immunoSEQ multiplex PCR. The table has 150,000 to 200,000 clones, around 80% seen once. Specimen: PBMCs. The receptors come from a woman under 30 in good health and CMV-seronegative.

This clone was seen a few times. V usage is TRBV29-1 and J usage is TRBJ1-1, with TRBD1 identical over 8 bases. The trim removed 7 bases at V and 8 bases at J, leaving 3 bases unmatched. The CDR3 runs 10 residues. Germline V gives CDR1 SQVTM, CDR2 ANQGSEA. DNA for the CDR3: TGCAGCGCTTGGGACAGGGAAGCTTTCTTT. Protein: CSAWDREAFF.

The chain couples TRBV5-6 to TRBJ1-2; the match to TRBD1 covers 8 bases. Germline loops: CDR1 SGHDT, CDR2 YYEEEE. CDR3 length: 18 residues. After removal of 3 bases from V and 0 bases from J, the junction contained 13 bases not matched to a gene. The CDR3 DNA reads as TGTGCCAGCAGCTCAATCACCGGGACAGGTCGTACTAACTATGGCTACACCTTC. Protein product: CASSSITGTGRTNYGYTF.

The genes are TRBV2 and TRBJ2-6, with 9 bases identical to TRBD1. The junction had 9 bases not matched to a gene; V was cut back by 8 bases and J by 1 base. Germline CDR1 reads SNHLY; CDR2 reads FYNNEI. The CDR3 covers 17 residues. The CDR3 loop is CASGRDRVISGANVLTF. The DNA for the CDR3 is TGTGCCAGCGGCCGGGACAGGGTTATTTCTGGGGCCAACGTCCTGACTTTC.

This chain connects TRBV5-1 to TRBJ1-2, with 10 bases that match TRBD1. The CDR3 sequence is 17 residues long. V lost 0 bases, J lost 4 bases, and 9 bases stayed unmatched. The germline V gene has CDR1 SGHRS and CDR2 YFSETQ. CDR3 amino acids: CASSLEWGGQGIYGYTF. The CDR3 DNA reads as TGCGCCAGCAGCTTGGAGTGGGGGGGACAGGGGATCTATGGCTACACCTTC. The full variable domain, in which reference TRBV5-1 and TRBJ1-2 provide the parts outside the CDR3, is KAGVTQTPRYLIKTRGQQVTLSCSPISGHRSVSWYQQTPGQGLQFLFEYFSETQRNKGNFPGRFSGRQFSNSRSEMNVSTLELGDSALYLCASSLEWGGQGIYGYTFGSGTRLTVV.

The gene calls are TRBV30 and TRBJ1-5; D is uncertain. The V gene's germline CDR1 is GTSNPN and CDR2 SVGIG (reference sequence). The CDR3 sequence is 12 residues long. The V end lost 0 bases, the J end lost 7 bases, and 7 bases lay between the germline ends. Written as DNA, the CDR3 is TGTGCCTGGAGTGTAGCGGGCCAGCCCCAGCATTTT. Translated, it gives CAWSVAGQPQHF.

The CDR3 DNA reads TGTGCCAGTACTAAGACAGGGATCTATGGCTACACCTTC. Amino acids: CASTKTGIYGYTF. The gene calls are TRBV19 and TRBJ1-2, with 7 bases aligning to TRBD1. Trimming removed 7 bases from V and 4 bases from J; junction bases left unmatched: 6. CDR1 LNHDA and CDR2 SQIVND come from the germline V gene (reference sequence). This CDR3 spans 13 amino acids.

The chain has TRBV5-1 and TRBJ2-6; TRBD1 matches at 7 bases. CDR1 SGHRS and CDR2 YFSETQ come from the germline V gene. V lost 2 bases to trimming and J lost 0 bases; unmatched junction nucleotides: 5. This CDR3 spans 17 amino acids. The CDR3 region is CASSFGTVSSGANVLTF. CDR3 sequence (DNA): TGCGCCAGCAGCTTCGGGACAGTGAGCTCTGGGGCCAACGTCCTGACTTTC.

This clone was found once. This chain's CDR3 is CASSLAGKRYQPQHF. CDR3 coding DNA: TGTGCCAGTAGTTTGGCAGGGAAACGTTATCAGCCCCAGCATTTT. The rearrangement uses TRBV19 and TRBJ1-5, with D tentatively TRBD1 (5 bases). Trimming stripped 5 bases from V and 5 bases from J, with 16 bases between. The germline V gene has CDR1 LNHDA and CDR2 SQIVND (reference sequence). This CDR3 has 15 amino acids.

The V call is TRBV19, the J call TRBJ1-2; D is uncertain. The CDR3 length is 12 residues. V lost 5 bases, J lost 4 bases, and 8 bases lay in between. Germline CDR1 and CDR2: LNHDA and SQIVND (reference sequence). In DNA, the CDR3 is TGTGCCAGTAGTCCCGACTTCTATGGCTACACCTTC. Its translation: CASSPDFYGYTF.

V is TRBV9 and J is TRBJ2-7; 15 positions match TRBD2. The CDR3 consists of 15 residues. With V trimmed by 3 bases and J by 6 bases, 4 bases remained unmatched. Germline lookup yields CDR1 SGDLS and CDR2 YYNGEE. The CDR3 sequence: CASSAPGLAGGEQYF. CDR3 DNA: TGTGCCAGCAGCGCTCCGGGACTAGCGGGGGGCGAGCAGTACTTC.

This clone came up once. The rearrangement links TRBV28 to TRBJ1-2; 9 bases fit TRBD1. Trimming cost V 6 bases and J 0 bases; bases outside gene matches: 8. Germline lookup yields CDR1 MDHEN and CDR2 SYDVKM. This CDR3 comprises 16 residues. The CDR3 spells CASRSLQGAANYGYTF. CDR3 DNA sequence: TGTGCCAGCAGGTCCTTACAGGGGGCAGCTAACTATGGCTACACCTTC.

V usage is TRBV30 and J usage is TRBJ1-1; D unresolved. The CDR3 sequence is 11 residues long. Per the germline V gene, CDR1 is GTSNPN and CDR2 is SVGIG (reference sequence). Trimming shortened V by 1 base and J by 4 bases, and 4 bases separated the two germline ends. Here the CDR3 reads CAWSGLTEAFF. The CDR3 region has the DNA TGTGCCTGGAGTGGACTCACTGAAGCTTTCTTT. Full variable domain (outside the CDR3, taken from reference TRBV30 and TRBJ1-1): SQTIHQWPATLVQPVGSPLSLECTVEGTSNPNLYWYRQAAGRGLQLLFYSVGIGQISSEVPQNLSASRPQDRQFILSSKKLLLSDSGFYLCAWSGLTEAFFGQGTRLTVV.

CDR3 protein: CASRLREPNTEAFF. The CDR3 region has the DNA TGTGCCAGCAGACTCCGGGAGCCGAACACTGAAGCTTTCTTT. The rearrangement joins TRBV6-1 to TRBJ1-1; D is uncertain. V was cut by 6 bases and J by 1 base, with 12 bases left in between. CDR1 and CDR2 (germline): MNHNS, SASEGT. CDR3 length equals 14 residues.

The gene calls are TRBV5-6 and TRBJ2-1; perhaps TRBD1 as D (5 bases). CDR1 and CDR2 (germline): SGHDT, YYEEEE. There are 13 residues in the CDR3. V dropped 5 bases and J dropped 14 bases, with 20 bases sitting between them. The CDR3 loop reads CASRYEGVAAEFF. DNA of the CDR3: TGTGCCAGCAGATACGAAGGGGTAGCAGCTGAGTTCTTC.

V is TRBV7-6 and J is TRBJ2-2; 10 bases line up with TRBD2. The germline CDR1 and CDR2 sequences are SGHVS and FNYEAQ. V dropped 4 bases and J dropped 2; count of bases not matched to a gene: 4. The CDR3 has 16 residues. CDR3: CASSYLAGENTGELFF. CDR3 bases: TGTGCCAGCAGCTACCTAGCGGGGGAAAACACCGGGGAGCTGTTTTTT.

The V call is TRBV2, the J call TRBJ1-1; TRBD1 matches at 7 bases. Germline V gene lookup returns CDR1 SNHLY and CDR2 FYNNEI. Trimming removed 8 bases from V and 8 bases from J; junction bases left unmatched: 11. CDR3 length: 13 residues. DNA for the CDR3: TGTGCCAGCCTGCCCGACAGGGTTAAAGAAGCTTTCTTT. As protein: CASLPDRVKEAFF.

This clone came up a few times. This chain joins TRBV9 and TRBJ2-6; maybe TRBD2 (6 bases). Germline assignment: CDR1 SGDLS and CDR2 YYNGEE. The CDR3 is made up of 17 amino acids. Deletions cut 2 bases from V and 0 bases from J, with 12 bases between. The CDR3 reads CASSVTEGRSGANVLTF. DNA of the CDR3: TGTGCCAGCAGCGTTACGGAGGGCCGCTCTGGGGCCAACGTCCTGACTTTC.

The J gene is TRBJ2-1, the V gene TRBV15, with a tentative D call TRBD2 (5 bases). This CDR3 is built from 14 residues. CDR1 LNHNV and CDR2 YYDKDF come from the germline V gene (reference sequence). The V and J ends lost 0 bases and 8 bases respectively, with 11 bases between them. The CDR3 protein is CATSRDLTRDEQFF. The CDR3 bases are TGTGCCACCAGCAGAGATTTAACGCGGGATGAGCAGTTCTTC.

The CDR3 sequence is CASSPGSGFAGELFF. DNA for the CDR3: TGTGCCAGCAGCCCGGGCTCAGGGTTCGCCGGGGAGCTGTTTTTT. This chain joins TRBV5-6 and TRBJ2-2, with D possibly matching TRBD1 (5 bases). The CDR3 totals 15 residues. CDR1 SGHDT and CDR2 YYEEEE come from the germline V gene. The germline V and J ends were trimmed by 4 bases and 6 bases, with 16 bases remaining between them.

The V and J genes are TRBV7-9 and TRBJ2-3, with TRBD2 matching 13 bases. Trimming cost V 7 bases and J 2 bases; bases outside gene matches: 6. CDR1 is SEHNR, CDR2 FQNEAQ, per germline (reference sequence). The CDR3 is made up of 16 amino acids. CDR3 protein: CASMWTSGGNTDTQYF. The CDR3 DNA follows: TGTGCCAGCATGTGGACTAGCGGGGGAAACACAGATACGCAGTATTTT.

CDR3 in DNA: TGTGCCAGCAGTTGGGGGGAGCGGGGGGGCCGGAATGAGCAGTTCTTC. As protein: CASSWGERGGRNEQFF. The J gene is TRBJ2-1, the V gene TRBV6-5; 10 bases match TRBD2. There are 16 residues in the CDR3. Losses at the gene ends were 4 bases for V and 7 bases for J; bases not matched to a gene: 10. Germline loops: CDR1 MNHEY, CDR2 SVGAGI.

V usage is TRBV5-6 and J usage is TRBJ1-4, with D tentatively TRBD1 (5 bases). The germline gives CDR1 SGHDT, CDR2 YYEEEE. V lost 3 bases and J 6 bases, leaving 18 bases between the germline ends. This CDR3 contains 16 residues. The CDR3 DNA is TGTGCCAGCAGCTCGGGGGGGTTTGGGTTTCATGAAAAACTGTTTTTT. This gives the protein CASSSGGFGFHEKLFF.